This T cell receptor beta chain was found in a study of ipilimumab plus nivolumab after autologous stem cell transplantation. Assay used: immunoSEQ multiplex PCR; TCRdb lists only in-frame clones, some missing. The sample contains roughly 12,000 clones, approximately 70% of which appear only once. This clone was seen more than once but under ten times. Ipilimumab, 1 mg/kg, started 14 to 28 days after autologous transplant. Dosing: nivolumab 3 mg/kg IV, weeks 1, 4, 7, 10, then every two weeks to week 26. The receptor's source is a male donor with multiple myeloma. The starting material was PBMCs, obtained in a trial of ipilimumab plus nivolumab as post-transplant consolidation.

The CDR3 sequence is CSANIGEAFF. The CDR3 DNA reads as TGCAGTGCTAACATTGGAGAAGCTTTCTTT. The chain carries TRBV20-1 and TRBJ1-1; D is unclear. The CDR3 sequence is 10 residues long. Germline V gene data show CDR1 as DFQATT and CDR2 as SNEGSKA (reference sequence). Deletions cut 4 bases from V and 8 bases from J, with 8 bases between.